This TCR beta chain was sequenced for a study of response to subunit inactivated influenza vaccine. MiXCR, applied by TCRdb to the RT-PCR reads, yields one record per CDR3 protein. The table has roughly 540,000 distinct CDR3 sequences, under 30% seen once. V lost 5 bases, J lost 0 bases, and 14 bases lay in between. Germline CDR1 MGHRA, CDR2 YSYEKL. The CDR3 is 16 residues long. Study-wide points: The authors suggested that few new T cells are recruited per seasonal influenza vaccination.

Turning to this clonotype: What it binds is not known.

The same specimen was also included in a second study, on T cells expressing NK-cell markers. That paper adds: Template switching by 5'RACE with UMIs generated the TCR beta cDNA. Sorted T-cell subsets CD3+CD56+NKG2C+, CD3+CD56+NKG2C- and CD3+CD56-NKG2C+ were TCR beta-sequenced. For over 5 donors, the dominant NKG2C+ clonotypes made up roughly 1.0-7.5% of their CD8+ T cells. A handful of donors showed these clonotypes also leading the CD3+CD56-NKG2C+ fraction.

The material sequenced was CD4+ T cells sorted from PBMCs, taken 11 to 12 days after vaccination. This sequence joins TRBV4-1 and TRBJ2-1, with D possibly being TRBD2 (7 bases). The sequence was collected from a man aged 50-60 years who received an inactivated influenza vaccine. The CDR3 reads CASSDRGGRSYNEQFF. As DNA, the CDR3 is TGCGCCAGCAGCGACCGCGGGGGCCGCTCCTACAATGAGCAGTTCTTC.